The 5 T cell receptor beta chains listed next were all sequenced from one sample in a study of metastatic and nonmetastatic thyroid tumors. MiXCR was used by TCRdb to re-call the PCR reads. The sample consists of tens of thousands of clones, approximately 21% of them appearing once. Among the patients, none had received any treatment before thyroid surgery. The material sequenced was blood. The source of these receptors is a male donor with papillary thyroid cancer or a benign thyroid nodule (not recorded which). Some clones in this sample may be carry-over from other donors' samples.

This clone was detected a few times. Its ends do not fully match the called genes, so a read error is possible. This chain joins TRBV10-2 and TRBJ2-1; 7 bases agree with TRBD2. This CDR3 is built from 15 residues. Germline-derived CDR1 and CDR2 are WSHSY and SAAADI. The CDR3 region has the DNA TGCGTCAGCAGTGAGGGTCTAGCGGTTCATCATGAGCAGTTCTTC. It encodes CVSSEGLAVHHEQFF.

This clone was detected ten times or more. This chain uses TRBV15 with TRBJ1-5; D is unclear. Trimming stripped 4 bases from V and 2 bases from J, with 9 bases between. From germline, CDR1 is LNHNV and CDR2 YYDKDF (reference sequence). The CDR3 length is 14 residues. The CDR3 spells CATSNRAGNQPQHF. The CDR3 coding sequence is TGTGCCACCAGCAACAGAGCCGGCAATCAGCCCCAGCATTTT. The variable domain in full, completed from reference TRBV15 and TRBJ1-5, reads DAMVIQNPRYQVTQFGKPVTLSCSQTLNHNVMYWYQQKSSQAPKLLFHYYDKDFNNEADTPDNFQSRRPNTSFCFLDIRSPGLGDTAMYLCATSNRAGNQPQHFGDGTRLSIL.

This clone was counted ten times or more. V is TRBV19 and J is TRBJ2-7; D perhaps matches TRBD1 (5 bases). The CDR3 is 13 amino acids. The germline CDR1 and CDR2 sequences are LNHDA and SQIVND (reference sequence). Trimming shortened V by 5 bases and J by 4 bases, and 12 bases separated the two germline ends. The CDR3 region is CASSVAQEYEQYF. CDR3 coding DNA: TGTGCCAGTAGTGTGGCACAGGAATACGAGCAGTACTTC.

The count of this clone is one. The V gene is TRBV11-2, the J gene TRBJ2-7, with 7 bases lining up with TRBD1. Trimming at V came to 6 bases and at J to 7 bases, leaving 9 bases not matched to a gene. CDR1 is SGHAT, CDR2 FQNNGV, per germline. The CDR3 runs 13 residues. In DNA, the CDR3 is TGTGCCAGCAGTCCTGTCAGGGGGAGTGAGCAGTACTTC. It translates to CASSPVRGSEQYF. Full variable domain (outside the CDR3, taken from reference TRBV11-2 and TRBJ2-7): EAGVAQSPRYKIIEKRQSVAFWCNPISGHATLYWYQQILGQGPKLLIQFQNNGVVDDSQLPKDRFSAERLKGVDSTLKIQPAKLEDSAVYLCASSPVRGSEQYFGPGTRLTVT.

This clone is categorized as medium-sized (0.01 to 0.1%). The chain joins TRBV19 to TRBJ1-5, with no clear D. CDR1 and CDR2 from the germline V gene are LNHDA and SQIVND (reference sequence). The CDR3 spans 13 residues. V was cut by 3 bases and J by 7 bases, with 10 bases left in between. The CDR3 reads CASSITPGQPQHF. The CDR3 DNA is TGTGCCAGTAGTATCACCCCAGGACAGCCCCAGCATTTT.